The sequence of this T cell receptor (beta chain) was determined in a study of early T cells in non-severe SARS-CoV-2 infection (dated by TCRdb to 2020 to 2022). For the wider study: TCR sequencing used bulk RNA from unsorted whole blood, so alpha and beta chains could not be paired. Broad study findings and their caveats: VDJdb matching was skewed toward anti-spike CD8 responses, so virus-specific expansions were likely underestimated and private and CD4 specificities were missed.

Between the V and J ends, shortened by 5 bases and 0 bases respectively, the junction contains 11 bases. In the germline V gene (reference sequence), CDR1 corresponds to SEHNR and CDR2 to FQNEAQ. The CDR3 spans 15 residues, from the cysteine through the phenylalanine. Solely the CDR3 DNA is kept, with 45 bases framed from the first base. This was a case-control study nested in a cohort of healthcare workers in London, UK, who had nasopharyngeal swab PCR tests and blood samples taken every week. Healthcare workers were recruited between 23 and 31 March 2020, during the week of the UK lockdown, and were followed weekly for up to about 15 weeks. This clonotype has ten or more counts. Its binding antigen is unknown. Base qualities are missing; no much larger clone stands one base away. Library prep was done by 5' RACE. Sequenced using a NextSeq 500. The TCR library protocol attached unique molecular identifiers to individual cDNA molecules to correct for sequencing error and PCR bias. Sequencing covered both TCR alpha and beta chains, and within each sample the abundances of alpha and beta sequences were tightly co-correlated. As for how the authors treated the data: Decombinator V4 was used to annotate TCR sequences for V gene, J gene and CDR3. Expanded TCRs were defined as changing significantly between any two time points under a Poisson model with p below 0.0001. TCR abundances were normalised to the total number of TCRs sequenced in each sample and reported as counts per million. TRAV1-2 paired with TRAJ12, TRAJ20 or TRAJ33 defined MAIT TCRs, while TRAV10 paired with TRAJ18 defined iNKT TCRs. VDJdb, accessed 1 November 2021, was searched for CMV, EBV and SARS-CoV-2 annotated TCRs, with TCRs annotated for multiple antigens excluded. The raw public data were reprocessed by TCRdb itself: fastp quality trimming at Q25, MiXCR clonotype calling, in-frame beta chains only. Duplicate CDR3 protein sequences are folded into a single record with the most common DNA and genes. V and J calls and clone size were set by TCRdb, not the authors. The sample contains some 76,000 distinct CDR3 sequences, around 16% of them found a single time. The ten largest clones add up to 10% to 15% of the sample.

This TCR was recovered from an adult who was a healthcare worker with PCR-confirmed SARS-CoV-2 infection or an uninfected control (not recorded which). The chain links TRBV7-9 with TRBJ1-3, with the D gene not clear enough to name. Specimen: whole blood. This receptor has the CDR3 CASSLGDLSGNTIYF. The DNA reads TGTGCCAGCAGCCTGGGAGATCTCTCTGGAAACACCATATATTTT.